The clone carrying this T cell receptor beta chain has just one count. Germline CDR1 reads LNHDA; CDR2 reads SQIVND (reference sequence). Losses at the gene ends were 5 bases for V and 4 bases for J; bases not matched to a gene: 9. There are 15 residues in the CDR3. This sample stems from a study of OX40 agonist ivuxolimab in advanced cancers. Across the study: Three individuals attained partial responses, comprising one hepatocellular carcinoma case and two cutaneous melanoma cases.

Sequencing used immunoSEQ multiplex PCR; TCRdb keeps in-frame clones, though not all of them. The data contain about 70,000 clones, 85% to 90% of them singletons. The sample here was CD4+ or CD8+ T cells sorted from blood, taken in a trial of the OX40 agonist ivuxolimab. The chain is built from TRBV19 and TRBJ1-2; 8 nucleotides line up with TRBD1. This clonotype was obtained from an adult with an advanced solid tumor such as melanoma, head and neck, liver or kidney cancer. As DNA, the CDR3 is TGTGCCAGTAGTCCTGGGGCAGGGGGCGGCTATGGCTACACCTTC. It codes for CASSPGAGGGYGYTF.